The entry below gives a single T cell receptor (beta chain) sequence along with its context. This record comes from a study of blood T cell repertoires in COVID-19. Seattle patients were enrolled while actively infected and followed longitudinally. With V trimmed by 3 bases and J by 8 bases, 6 bases remained unmatched. CDR1 is MDHEN and CDR2 is SYDVKM in the germline V gene. The CDR3 loop spans 14 amino acids. Original analysis: It was from reference gene primer amplification that nucleated cell counts were estimated. Sequencing was performed with immunoSEQ multiplex PCR; in TCRdb, only in-frame clones are kept and a portion is missing. That table furnishes V, J and clone size, whereas the DNA furnished D and trimming. The sample has some 290,000 clones; about 90% are singletons.

The sequenced sample consisted of peripheral blood. This chain links TRBV28 with TRBJ2-1; 8 positions match TRBD2. This receptor was identified in a woman aged 25 to 39 with COVID-19, enrolled during active disease. DNA for the CDR3: TGTGCCAGCAGTTTTCGGGAGGGCCTCGATGAGCAGTTCTTC. Translated: CASSFREGLDEQFF.